A single sample gave rise to the 26 T cell receptor beta chains below, sequenced in a study of blood T cell repertoires in COVID-19 (dated by TCRdb to the early 2020s). The library came from the immunoSEQ multiplex PCR assay. This immuneACCESS table, as held by TCRdb, lists in-frame sequences with V and J called but not all clones. Of the missing ones, under half trace to an unresolved V gene in checked studies; the others have no known cause. The sample table contains hundreds of thousands of clones; only one count was recorded for roughly 80% of them. The ten largest clones add up to over 3% of the sample. The material sequenced was peripheral blood. The receptors were sampled from a middle-aged woman with active or convalescent COVID-19.

This chain joins TRBV10-3 and TRBJ2-3; TRBD2 matches at 10 bases. CDR1 and CDR2 from the germline V gene are ENHRY and SYGVKD. The CDR3 length is 18 residues. J lost 5 bases, V lost 2 bases, and 13 bases had no gene match. CDR3 region: CAISEPSLSGGAEDTQYF. The CDR3 region has the DNA TGTGCCATCAGTGAGCCCTCACTCAGCGGGGGGGCGGAAGATACGCAGTATTTT.

The genes are TRBV13 and TRBJ1-3; 9 bases fit TRBD1. The CDR3 has 16 residues. CDR1 and CDR2 from the germline V gene are PRHDT and FYEKMQ (reference sequence). V gave up 0 bases and J gave up 3 bases; unmatched junction bases: 3. The CDR3 sequence is CASSLGATGGGNTIYF. DNA for the CDR3: TGTGCCAGCAGCTTAGGTGCGACAGGGGGTGGAAACACCATATATTTT. The full variable domain, in which reference TRBV13 and TRBJ1-3 provide the parts outside the CDR3, is AAGVIQSPRHLIKEKRETATLKCYPIPRHDTVYWYQQGPGQDPQFLISFYEKMQSDKGSIPDRFSAQQFSDYHSELNMSSLELGDSALYFCASSLGATGGGNTIYFGEGSWLTVV.

V is TRBV5-1 and J is TRBJ1-6; 12 nucleotides align to TRBD1. Trimming removed 2 bases from V and 8 bases from J; junction bases left unmatched: 2. Germline lookup yields CDR1 SGHRS and CDR2 YFSETQ. CDR3 length equals 15 residues. In DNA form, the CDR3 reads TGCGCCAGCAGCTTTGGGACAGGGGGCGATTCACCCCTCCACTTT. Translated: CASSFGTGGDSPLHF.

The chain recombines TRBV21-1 with TRBJ1-6. TRBV21-1 is assigned pseudogene status. The CDR3 covers 19 residues. The CDR3 is CASNTFSTESYSYNSPLHF. In nucleotides, the CDR3 is TGTGCCAGCAATACCTTTTCGACGGAGTCCTACTCCTATAATTCACCCCTCCACTTT.

This chain links TRBV5-1 with TRBJ1-2; D is undetermined. Germline CDR1 reads SGHRS; CDR2 reads YFSETQ. Trimming took 4 bases from V and 0 from J, leaving 10 bases between them. CDR3 size: 14 residues. Here the CDR3 reads CASSREGSNYGYTF. The CDR3 DNA reads TGCGCCAGCAGCCGTGAGGGCTCTAACTATGGCTACACCTTC.

There are a few counts of this clone. The CDR3 loop is CASSLAGTTSTDTQYF. In DNA form, the CDR3 reads TGTGCCAGCAGCTTAGCAGGGACTACTAGCACAGATACGCAGTATTTT. The chain recombines TRBV7-9 with TRBJ2-3, with 7 bases identical to TRBD2. In germline, CDR1 is SEHNR, CDR2 FQNEAQ (reference sequence). J was trimmed by 0 bases and V by 0 bases; bases with no gene match: 3. The CDR3 consists of 16 residues.

This clone was counted a few times. Written as DNA, the CDR3 is TGTGCCAGCAGCTTAAATGTTCGTCTAGCGGGGGAGACCCAGTACTTC. Amino acids: CASSLNVRLAGETQYF. This chain joins TRBV7-2 and TRBJ2-5; TRBD2 aligns across 9 bases. The trim removed 2 bases at V and 5 bases at J, leaving 9 bases unmatched. In germline, CDR1 is SGHTA, CDR2 FQGNSA. CDR3 length: 16 amino acids.

This clone was recorded only once. V is TRBV15 and J is TRBJ1-2; 8 nucleotides line up with TRBD1. Germline V gene sequence: CDR1 LNHNV, CDR2 YYDKDF (reference sequence). Trimming at V came to 4 bases and at J to 3 bases, leaving 13 bases not matched to a gene. The CDR3 totals 17 residues. The CDR3, as DNA: TGTGCCACCAGCACCTACGGACAGGGCGGATTTCACTATGGCTACACCTTC. It specifies CATSTYGQGGFHYGYTF.

J is TRBJ1-5 and V is TRBV18; weak D call: TRBD1 (5 bases). Germline V gives CDR1 KGHSH, CDR2 LQKENI. The CDR3 has 16 amino acids. The V end lost 4 bases, the J end lost 1 base, and 14 bases lay between the germline ends. CDR3 DNA: TGTGCCAGCTCACTCAGCAGGGATCGAAGCAATCAGCCCCAGCATTTT. Translation gives CASSLSRDRSNQPQHF.

The V call is TRBV28, the J call TRBJ1-2, with 7 nucleotides matching TRBD1. This CDR3 spans 15 amino acids. V trimming: 1 base; J trimming: 8 bases; junction bases outside the gene matches: 10. Germline CDR1 is MDHEN and CDR2 is SYDVKM. The DNA for the CDR3 is TGTGCCAGCAGTTTATTAATCGGACAGGCGGCCGGCTACACCTTC. This encodes CASSLLIGQAAGYTF.

V usage is TRBV7-3 and J usage is TRBJ2-4; 11 positions match TRBD2. This CDR3 is built from 14 residues. V lost 4 bases, J lost 7 bases, and 3 bases stayed unmatched. Germline CDR1 reads SGHTA; CDR2 reads FQGTGA. Written as DNA, the CDR3 is TGTGCCAGCAGCTCCGGGACTAGCGGCAACATTCAGTACTTC. This gives the protein CASSSGTSGNIQYF. Supplemented by reference TRBV7-3 and TRBJ2-4, the full variable domain reads GAGVSQTPSNKVTEKGKYVELRCDPISGHTALYWYRQSLGQGPEFLIYFQGTGAADDSGLPNDRFFAVRPEGSVSTLKIQRTERGDSAVYLCASSSGTSGNIQYFGAGTRLSVL.

This clone was detected only once. This chain links TRBV2 with TRBJ2-7; possible D gene TRBD2, 6 bases. V was clipped by 4 bases and J by 2 bases, with 15 bases between them. CDR1 and CDR2 (germline): SNHLY, FYNNEI. The CDR3 length is 15 residues. CDR3 DNA sequence: TGTGCCAGCAGTGGGGGAGCTAGCGAAACCTACGAGCAGTACTTC. Amino acid sequence: CASSGGASETYEQYF.

The J gene is TRBJ2-1, the V gene TRBV9; 14 bases are a match to TRBD2. The germline V gene has CDR1 SGDLS and CDR2 YYNGEE. V trimming: 4 bases; J trimming: 4 bases; junction bases outside the gene matches: 1. The CDR3 consists of 15 residues. The CDR3: CASSRTSGGYNEQFF. The CDR3 bases are TGTGCCAGCAGCCGGACTAGCGGGGGGTACAATGAGCAGTTCTTC.

The chain links TRBV10-1 to TRBJ2-2; the D gene is possibly TRBD1 (5 bases). Germline assignment: CDR1 WNHNN and CDR2 SYGVQD (reference sequence). Deletions cut 5 bases from V and 3 bases from J, with 13 bases between. This CDR3 comprises 15 residues. The CDR3 DNA reads TGCGCCAGCAGTACAATTTCAGGGTACACCGGGGAGCTGTTTTTT. Residues: CASSTISGYTGELFF.

DNA for the CDR3: TGTGCCAGCAGCACAATCGTTTGGACAGGCCGAAGCTCCTACGAGCAGTACTTC. Protein product: CASSTIVWTGRSSYEQYF. The chain employs TRBV13 and TRBJ2-7; 7 bases match TRBD1. Germline V gene lookup returns CDR1 PRHDT and CDR2 FYEKMQ (reference sequence). The CDR3 runs 18 residues. The V gene end was trimmed by 5 bases and the J gene end by 0 bases; junction bases not matched to a gene: 16.

V and J are TRBV7-2 and TRBJ1-4; 7 bases line up with TRBD1. Per germline, CDR1 SGHTA and CDR2 FQGNSA. This CDR3 has 13 residues. After removal of 8 bases from V and 4 bases from J, the junction contained 4 bases not matched to a gene. In DNA, the CDR3 is TGTGCCAGCCGGGACAGTTATAATGAAAAACTGTTTTTT. As protein: CASRDSYNEKLFF. Together with reference TRBV7-2 and TRBJ1-4, the CDR3 gives the full variable domain: GAGVSQSPSNKVTEKGKDVELRCDPISGHTALYWYRQSLGQGLEFLIYFQGNSAPDKSGLPSDRFSAERTGGSVSTLTIQRTQQEDSAVYLCASRDSYNEKLFFGSGTQLSVL.

The rearrangement links TRBV5-6 to TRBJ2-5; TRBD2 matches 7 bases. Germline values: CDR1 SGHDT, CDR2 YYEEEE. The CDR3 runs 15 residues. The V and J ends lost 1 base and 3 bases, in that order; junction bases with no gene match: 6. The CDR3 nucleotides read TGTGCCAGCAGCTTGCAGGGACTACTCAAAGAGACCCAGTACTTC. This gives the protein CASSLQGLLKETQYF. Variable domain in full (rest from reference TRBV5-6 and TRBJ2-5): DAGVTQSPTHLIKTRGQQVTLRCSPKSGHDTVSWYQQALGQGPQFIFQYYEEEERQRGNFPDRFSGHQFPNYSSELNVNALLLGDSALYLCASSLQGLLKETQYFGPGTRLLVL.

CDR3 sequence (DNA): TGTGCCAGCAACCGGGCCGGGACAGGGGGCGAGGGGACCCAGTACTTC. Translated, it gives CASNRAGTGGEGTQYF. The chain recombines TRBV11-2 with TRBJ2-5; 12 positions match TRBD1. The V gene's germline CDR1 is SGHAT and CDR2 FQNNGV. CDR3 length equals 16 residues. The V and J ends lost 7 bases and 7 bases, in that order; junction bases with no gene match: 13.

The chain has TRBV7-9 and TRBJ1-4, with D possibly being TRBD1 (5 bases). With 5 bases removed from V and 3 bases from J, the gap between germline ends came to 10 bases. This CDR3 region has 14 residues. Germline CDR1 and CDR2: SEHNR and FQNEAQ (reference sequence). The CDR3 loop is CASSPREANEKLFF. The CDR3 DNA reads as TGTGCCAGCAGCCCCAGGGAGGCTAATGAAAAACTGTTTTTT.

This chain joins TRBV6-4 and TRBJ1-2, with 10 bases that match TRBD1. Germline V gives CDR1 MRHNA, CDR2 SNTAGT. V lost 2 bases, J lost 5 bases, and 5 bases stayed unmatched. CDR3 size: 15 residues. This CDR3 is CASSDEPGQGYGYTF. CDR3 DNA: TGTGCCAGCAGTGACGAACCGGGACAGGGGTATGGCTACACCTTC.

The V call is TRBV5-1, the J call TRBJ1-1; 11 nucleotides align to TRBD1. Per the germline V gene, CDR1 is SGHRS and CDR2 is YFSETQ. Germline trimming cut 7 bases from V and 6 bases from J; bases unmatched to any gene: 5. This CDR3 is built from 13 residues. The CDR3: CASQDRGLSEAFF. CDR3 nucleotides: TGCGCCAGCCAGGACAGGGGGCTCTCTGAAGCTTTCTTT.

Only a few counts were recorded for this clone. The chain links TRBV2 to TRBJ2-1; tentatively, D is TRBD2 (6 bases). The germline gives CDR1 SNHLY, CDR2 FYNNEI. Trimming removed 4 bases from V and 0 bases from J, with 10 bases in between. The CDR3 sequence is 15 residues long. The CDR3 nucleotides are TGTGCCAGCAGTGGGGAGACTAGCTCCTACAATGAGCAGTTCTTC. Its protein is CASSGETSSYNEQFF.

The V call is TRBV27, the J call TRBJ1-2, with D maybe TRBD1 (6 bases). The CDR3 has 15 amino acids. Trimming left V 6 bases short and J 5 bases short, with 19 bases between. The germline V gene encodes CDR1 MNHEY and CDR2 SMNVEV (reference sequence). The CDR3 loop is CASRFLGGGGYGYTF. The CDR3 DNA follows: TGTGCCAGCAGATTCTTAGGGGGGGGCGGGTATGGCTACACCTTC.

This sequence joins TRBV7-8 and TRBJ1-3, with D uncertain. Looked up from germline, CDR1 is SGHVS and CDR2 is FQNEAQ. Trimming pared 5 bases from V and 4 bases from J, leaving 6 bases between. The CDR3 is 12 amino acids. CDR3 region: CASSQLGNTIYF. CDR3 bases: TGTGCCAGCAGCCAACTCGGAAACACCATATATTTT.

The V call is TRBV11-2, the J call TRBJ1-6; no clear D. Germline loops: CDR1 SGHAT, CDR2 FQNNGV. The CDR3 is 15 amino acids. Trimming cost V 5 bases and J 1 base, with 9 bases left between them. In DNA form, the CDR3 reads TGTGCCAGCAGCCCCGGGAGATCCTATAATTCACCCCTCCACTTT. Translated: CASSPGRSYNSPLHF.

The V and J genes are TRBV29-1 and TRBJ2-7; D possibly corresponds to TRBD2 (5 bases). This CDR3 spans 13 amino acids. Germline V lookup: CDR1 SQVTM, CDR2 ANQGSEA. V gave up 4 bases and J gave up 5 bases, with 15 bases separating them. The CDR3 here is CSVVDRGGNEQYF. The DNA for the CDR3 is TGCAGCGTTGTAGACCGAGGAGGCAACGAGCAGTACTTC.